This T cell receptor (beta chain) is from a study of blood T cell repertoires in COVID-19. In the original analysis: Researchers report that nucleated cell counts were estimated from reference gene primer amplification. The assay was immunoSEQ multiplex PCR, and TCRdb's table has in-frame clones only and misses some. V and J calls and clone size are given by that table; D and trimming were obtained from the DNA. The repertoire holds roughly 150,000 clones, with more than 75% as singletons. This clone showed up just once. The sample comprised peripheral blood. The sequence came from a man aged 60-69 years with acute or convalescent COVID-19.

For the CDR3, the DNA is TGCAGCGTTGCAGGGTTTGGCTACGAGCAGTACTTC. It specifies CSVAGFGYEQYF. This chain connects TRBV29-1 to TRBJ2-7; D is perhaps TRBD1 (5 bases). Trimming removed 4 bases from V and 3 bases from J, with 10 bases in between. The CDR3 length is 12 residues. Germline assignment: CDR1 SQVTM and CDR2 ANQGSEA.